The table lists the clone carrying this T cell receptor (beta chain) with a few counts. Its antigen is not identified. PCR primers comprised 60 Vbeta and 13 Jbeta primers. TCRdb keeps only in-frame clones here, not all; method: immunoSEQ multiplex PCR. The sample has 65,000 to 90,000 clones; roughly three quarters are singletons. Germline V lookup: CDR1 LNHDA, CDR2 SQIVND (reference sequence). The CDR3 has 13 residues. V was clipped by 6 bases and J by 4 bases, with 10 bases between them. The data originate from a study of cytomegalovirus exposure and HLA in healthy donors. Background on the study: Roughly 179 million T cells yielded more than 95 million unique TCR beta sequences, as an earlier analysis found.

Study observations and caveats: In a later analysis, at a false discovery rate of 0.05, about 17,000 TCR beta sequences matched HLA alleles. An Asian-associated ancestry cluster reportedly showed fewer N-insertions than the approximately 620-donor mean in a later analysis. In all likelihood, a cluster of highly shared sequence variants was a sequencing artifact.

The V and J genes are TRBV19 and TRBJ2-1; TRBD1 might be the D (6 bases). Sequencing was done on a sample of PBMCs. This TCR came from a man aged 35 to 55 in good health and CMV-seronegative. CDR3 nucleotides: TGTGCCAGTAGCACAACAGGGTACAATGAGCAGTTCTTC. Its translation is CASSTTGYNEQFF.